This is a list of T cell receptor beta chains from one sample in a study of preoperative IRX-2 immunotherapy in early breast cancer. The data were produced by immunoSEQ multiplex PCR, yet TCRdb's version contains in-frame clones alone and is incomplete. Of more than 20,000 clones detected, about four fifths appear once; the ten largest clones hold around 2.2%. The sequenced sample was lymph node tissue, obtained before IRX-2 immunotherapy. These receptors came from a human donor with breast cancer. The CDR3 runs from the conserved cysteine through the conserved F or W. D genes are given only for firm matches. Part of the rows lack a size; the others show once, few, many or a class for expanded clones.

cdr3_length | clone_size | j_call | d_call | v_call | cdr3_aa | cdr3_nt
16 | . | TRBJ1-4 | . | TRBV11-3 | CASSLDAGATNEKLFF | TGTGCCAGCAGCTTGGATGCAGGGGCAACTAATGAAAAACTGTTTTTT
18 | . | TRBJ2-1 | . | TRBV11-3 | CASSLSGLETNSYNEQFF | TGTGCCAGCAGCTTATCTGGGCTGGAGACTAACTCCTACAATGAGCAGTTCTTC
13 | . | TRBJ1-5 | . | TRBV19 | CASSWNQFETQHF | TGTGCCAGTAGTTGGAACCAATTCGAGACCCAGCATTTT
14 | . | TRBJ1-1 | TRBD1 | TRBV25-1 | CASSPAGTAPEAFF | TGTGCCAGCAGTCCCGCCGGGACAGCCCCTGAAGCTTTCTTT
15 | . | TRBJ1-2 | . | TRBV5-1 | CASSLGNRANYGYTF | TGCGCCAGCAGCTTAGGAAACAGGGCTAACTATGGCTACACCTTC
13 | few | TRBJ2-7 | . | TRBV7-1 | CASSLGRGYEQYF | TGTGCCAGCAGCTTAGGTCGTGGCTACGAGCAGTACTTC
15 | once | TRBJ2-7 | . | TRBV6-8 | CAISQGAGATWEQYF | TGTGCCATCAGTCAGGGCGCAGGAGCTACTTGGGAGCAGTACTTC
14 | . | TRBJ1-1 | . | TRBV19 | CASSPQDRFPEAFF | TGTGCCAGTAGTCCTCAGGACAGATTCCCTGAAGCTTTCTTT
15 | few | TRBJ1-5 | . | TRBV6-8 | CASSFGPTSNQPQHF | TGTGCCAGCAGTTTCGGCCCTACGAGCAATCAGCCCCAGCATTTT
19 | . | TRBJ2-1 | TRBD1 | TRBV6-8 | CASSYAFALDREVHNEQFF | TGTGCCAGCAGTTACGCCTTCGCCCTGGACAGGGAAGTACACAATGAGCAGTTCTTC
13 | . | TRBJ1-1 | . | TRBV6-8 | CASIWNLNTEAFF | TGTGCCAGCATCTGGAACTTGAACACTGAAGCTTTCTTT
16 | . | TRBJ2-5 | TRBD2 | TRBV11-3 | CASSLLASGGAETQYF | TGTGCCAGCAGCTTACTGGCTAGCGGGGGGGCTGAGACCCAGTACTTC
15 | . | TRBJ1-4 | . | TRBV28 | CASSFLTASNEKLFF | TGTGCCAGCAGTTTCCTTACAGCGAGTAATGAAAAACTGTTTTTT
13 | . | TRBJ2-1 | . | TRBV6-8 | CAIRPGDRDEQFF | TGTGCCATCCGGCCGGGGGATCGTGATGAGCAGTTCTTC
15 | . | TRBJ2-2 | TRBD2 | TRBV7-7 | CASSLSRGGTGELFF | TGTGCTAGCAGCTTATCGAGGGGAGGGACCGGGGAGCTGTTTTTT
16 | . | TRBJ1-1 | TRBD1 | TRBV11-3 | CASSTRTGAMNTEAFF | TGTGCCAGCAGCACCCGGACAGGGGCGATGAACACTGAAGCTTTCTTT
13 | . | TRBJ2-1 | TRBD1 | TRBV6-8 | CASKGQGANEQFF | TGTGCCAGCAAAGGACAGGGGGCGAATGAGCAGTTCTTC
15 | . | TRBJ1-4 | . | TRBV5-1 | CASSLGTERIEKLFF | TGCGCCAGCAGCTTGGGGACAGAAAGAATCGAAAAACTGTTTTTT
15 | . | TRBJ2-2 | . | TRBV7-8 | CASSFGGGRTGELFF | TGTGCCAGCAGCTTTGGAGGGGGAAGGACCGGGGAGCTGTTTTTT
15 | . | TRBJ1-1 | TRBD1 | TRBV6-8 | CASSGRETGGTEAFF | TGTGCCAGCAGTGGGAGGGAGACAGGGGGCACTGAAGCTTTCTTT
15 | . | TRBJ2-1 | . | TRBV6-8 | CASSLPRGAGNEQFF | TGTGCCAGCAGTCTACCACGAGGAGCTGGCAATGAGCAGTTCTTC
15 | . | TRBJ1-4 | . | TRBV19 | CASSIYQPTNEKLFF | TGTGCCAGTAGTATCTACCAGCCAACTAATGAAAAACTGTTTTTT
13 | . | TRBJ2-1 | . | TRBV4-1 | CASSQDRPNEQFF | TGCGCCAGCAGCCAGGACAGACCAAATGAGCAGTTCTTC
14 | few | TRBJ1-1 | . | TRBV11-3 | CASSERWLNTEAFF | TGTGCCAGCAGCGAAAGGTGGCTGAACACTGAAGCTTTCTTT
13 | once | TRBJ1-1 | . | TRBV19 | CASSGQMNTEAFF | TGTGCCAGTAGTGGACAGATGAACACTGAAGCTTTCTTT
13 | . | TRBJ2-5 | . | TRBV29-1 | CSVAKEGGETQYF | TGCAGCGTTGCCAAAGAAGGAGGAGAGACCCAGTACTTC
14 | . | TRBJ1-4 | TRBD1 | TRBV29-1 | CSVGVGTANEKLFF | TGCAGCGTTGGGGTAGGGACAGCTAATGAAAAACTGTTTTTT
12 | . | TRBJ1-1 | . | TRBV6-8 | CASSSPPFKAFF | TGTGCCAGCAGTTCCCCCCCCTTTAAAGCTTTCTTT
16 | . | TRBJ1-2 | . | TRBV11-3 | CASSLGRFVRYYGYTF | TGTGCCAGCAGCTTAGGACGGTTTGTCAGATACTATGGCTACACCTTC
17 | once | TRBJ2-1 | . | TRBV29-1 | CSVERLGGRGPYNEQFF | TGCAGCGTTGAAAGGTTGGGCGGTCGGGGCCCATACAATGAGCAGTTCTTC
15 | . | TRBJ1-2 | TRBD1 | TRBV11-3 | CASSLFDRGLRGYTF | TGTGCCAGCAGCCTCTTCGACAGGGGGCTGCGGGGCTACACCTTC
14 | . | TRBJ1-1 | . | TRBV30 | CAWTLTDGRSEAFF | TGTGCCTGGACTCTTACGGATGGGAGATCTGAAGCTTTCTTT
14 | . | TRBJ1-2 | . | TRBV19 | CASSMTSGNYGYTF | TGTGCCAGTAGTATGACGTCGGGAAACTATGGCTACACCTTC
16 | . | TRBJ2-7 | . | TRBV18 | CASSPQQRGISYEQYF | TGTGCCAGCTCACCACAACAACGGGGGATTTCCTACGAGCAGTACTTC
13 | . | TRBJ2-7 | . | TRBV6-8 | CASSFVLFHEQYF | TGTGCCAGCAGTTTTGTGCTTTTCCACGAGCAGTACTTC
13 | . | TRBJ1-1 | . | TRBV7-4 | CASSYRTDTEAFF | TGTGCCAGCAGCTATAGGACCGACACTGAAGCTTTCTTT
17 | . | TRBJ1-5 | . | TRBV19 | CASSIQGTRTGNQPQHF | TGTGCCAGTAGTATCCAAGGGACAAGGACGGGCAATCAGCCCCAGCATTTT
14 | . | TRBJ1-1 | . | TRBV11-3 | CASSKGIGGTEAFF | TGTGCCAGCAGCAAAGGCATCGGGGGGACTGAAGCTTTCTTT
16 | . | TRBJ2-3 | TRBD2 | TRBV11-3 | CASSIAGTSGTDTQYF | TGTGCCAGCAGCATTGCCGGGACTAGCGGCACAGATACGCAGTATTTT
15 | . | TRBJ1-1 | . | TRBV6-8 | CASSYFGTLATEAFF | TGTGCCAGCAGTTACTTTGGGACCCTAGCGACTGAAGCTTTCTTT
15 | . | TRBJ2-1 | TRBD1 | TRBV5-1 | CASSLKVKGAYEQFF | TGCGCCAGCAGCTTGAAGGTGAAGGGGGCCTATGAGCAGTTCTTC
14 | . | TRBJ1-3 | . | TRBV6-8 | CASSWTRSGNTIYF | TGTGCCAGCAGTTGGACCAGGTCTGGAAACACCATATATTTT
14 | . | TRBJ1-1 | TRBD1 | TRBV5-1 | CASTFGQGNTEAFF | TGCGCCAGCACCTTCGGACAGGGGAACACTGAAGCTTTCTTT
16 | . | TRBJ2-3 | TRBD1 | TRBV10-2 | CASSGQRGLRTDTQYF | TGCGCCAGCAGTGGCCAGAGGGGGCTCCGGACAGATACGCAGTATTTT
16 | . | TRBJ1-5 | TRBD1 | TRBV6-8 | CASSTSTGSGNQPQHF | TGTGCCAGCAGTACCTCGACAGGGAGCGGCAATCAGCCCCAGCATTTT
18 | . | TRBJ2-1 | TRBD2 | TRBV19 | CASRPNPSGWSIGGEQFF | TGTGCCAGTAGACCTAACCCTAGCGGGTGGTCAATCGGGGGTGAGCAGTTCTTC
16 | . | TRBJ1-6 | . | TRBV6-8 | CASSYSRGSSNSPLHF | TGTGCCAGCAGTTACTCACGGGGGTCGAGTAATTCACCCCTCCACTTT
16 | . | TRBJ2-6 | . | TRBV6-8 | CASSSTVPSGANVLTF | TGTGCCAGCAGTTCTACAGTACCTTCTGGGGCCAACGTCCTGACTTTC
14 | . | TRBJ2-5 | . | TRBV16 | CASSQSRDQETQYF | TGTGCCAGCAGCCAATCACGGGACCAAGAGACCCAGTACTTC
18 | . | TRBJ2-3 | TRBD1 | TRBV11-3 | CASSSDLLLTGGTDTQYF | TGTGCCAGCAGCTCGGACCTCCTACTGACAGGGGGCACAGATACGCAGTATTTT
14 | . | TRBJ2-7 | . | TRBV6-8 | CAIRGDPSSYEQYF | TGTGCCATCAGGGGAGACCCCTCCTCCTACGAGCAGTACTTC
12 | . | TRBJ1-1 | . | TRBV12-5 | CASRTGNTEAFF | TGTGCTAGTCGAACCGGGAACACTGAAGCTTTCTTT